The 18 T cell receptor beta chains below all came from one sample that was sequenced in a study of T cell responses to AZD1222 COVID-19 vaccine (dated by TCRdb to the early 2020s). This specimen's time point label, interpreted: baseline before first vaccination. The intended sense of this specimen's treatment or condition label: meningococcal conjugate vaccine given as trial control. The method behind the library was the immunoSEQ multiplex PCR assay. The immuneACCESS repertoire file appears here via TCRdb, limited to in-frame rearrangements. These files lack a portion of the clones; in checked studies, under half of the deficit traces to unresolved V genes, and the cause of the others is not known. The sample includes over 60,000 clones, with less than 85% observed a single time. Approximately 20% of the sample is taken by the ten largest. Sequences were derived from peripheral blood, sampled on day 0 of MenACWY control vaccination. The receptors were sampled from an adult in good health.

The J gene is TRBJ1-2, the V gene TRBV2, with 7 bases aligning to TRBD1. This CDR3 comprises 15 residues. Losses at the gene ends were 5 bases for V and 3 bases for J; bases not matched to a gene: 9. The germline gives CDR1 SNHLY, CDR2 FYNNEI. This chain's CDR3 is CASSYTGELDYGYTF. The CDR3 DNA follows: TGTGCCAGCAGTTATACAGGGGAGTTGGACTATGGCTACACCTTC.

The genes are TRBV4-1 and TRBJ2-4; 7 nucleotides line up with TRBD2. V dropped 6 bases and J dropped 6; count of bases not matched to a gene: 2. The CDR3 totals 12 residues. The germline gives CDR1 MGHRA, CDR2 YSYEKL. DNA of the CDR3: TGCGCCAGCAGTGGCGGGGGAAACATTCAGTACTTC. Amino acid sequence: CASSGGGNIQYF.

The rearrangement uses TRBV7-9 and TRBJ1-3; possible D gene TRBD1, 5 bases. Germline-derived CDR1 and CDR2 are SEHNR and FQNEAQ (reference sequence). CDR3 size: 13 residues. V lost 5 bases and J lost 4, with 9 bases in between. Written as DNA, the CDR3 is TGTGCCAGCAGCCGGGACGTAGGAAACACCATATATTTT. Translated: CASSRDVGNTIYF. Combining the CDR3 with reference TRBV7-9 and TRBJ1-3 gives the whole variable domain DTGVSQNPRHKITKRGQNVTFRCDPISEHNRLYWYRQTLGQGPEFLTYFQNEAQLEKSRLLSDRFSAERPKGSFSTLEIQRTEQGDSAMYLCASSRDVGNTIYFGEGSWLTVV.

The V call is TRBV4-3, the J call TRBJ2-5, with D perhaps assigned TRBD1 or TRBD2 (7 bases each). Trimming left V 0 bases short and J 4 bases short, with 12 bases between. CDR1 and CDR2 from the germline V gene are LGHNA and YSLEER. The CDR3 length is 15 residues. The CDR3: CASSQEGRGGETQYF. CDR3 in DNA: TGCGCCAGCAGCCAAGAGGGCAGGGGGGGAGAGACCCAGTACTTC.

V gene TRBV19 combines with J gene TRBJ1-5; D gene uncertain. Trimming took off 4 bases at V and 4 bases at J, with 8 bases between the two ends. Germline loops: CDR1 LNHDA, CDR2 SQIVND (reference sequence). The length of the CDR3 is 13 residues. CDR3 region: CASSTSKNQPQHF. CDR3 nucleotide sequence: TGTGCCAGTAGTACCAGTAAAAATCAGCCCCAGCATTTT.

This chain connects TRBV4-1 to TRBJ1-5, with D unresolved. The CDR3 has 13 amino acids. V was shortened by 1 base and J by 5 bases, with 6 bases between the two germline ends. Germline values: CDR1 MGHRA, CDR2 YSYEKL. CDR3 nucleotide sequence: TGCGCCAGCAGCCAAGGGAGGGATCAGCCCCAGCATTTT. Translating it yields CASSQGRDQPQHF.

The V call is TRBV6-5, the J call TRBJ1-6; tentative D call: TRBD1 (5 bases). V shed 0 bases and J shed 4 bases, with 10 bases lying between them. The CDR3 length is 16 residues. The germline CDR1 and CDR2 sequences are MNHEY and SVGAGI. CDR3 sequence: CASSYSPGQYNSPLHF. CDR3 nucleotides: TGTGCCAGCAGTTACTCCCCAGGGCAGTATAATTCACCCCTCCACTTT.

This chain joins TRBV18 and TRBJ2-4; D ambiguous. Per the germline V gene, CDR1 is KGHSH and CDR2 is LQKENI. Trimming shortened V by 1 base and J by 5 bases, and 12 bases separated the two germline ends. The length of the CDR3 is 15 residues. The CDR3 protein is CASSPRTSAQNIQYF. CDR3 DNA: TGTGCCAGCTCACCACGAACCAGCGCTCAAAACATTCAGTACTTC.

The chain links TRBV7-9 to TRBJ2-7; D gene unclear. The CDR3 covers 12 residues. V lost 1 base and J 12 bases, leaving 13 bases between the germline ends. Per germline, CDR1 SEHNR and CDR2 FQNEAQ (reference sequence). The CDR3 spells CASSLEASSPYF. As DNA, the CDR3 is TGTGCCAGCAGCTTAGAAGCCAGCTCCCCGTACTTC.

The chain links TRBV7-9 to TRBJ2-7, with TRBD1 as a possible D gene (6 bases). The CDR3 loop spans 13 amino acids. Deletions cut 5 bases from V and 2 bases from J, with 10 bases between. Germline-derived CDR1 and CDR2 are SEHNR and FQNEAQ (reference sequence). Here the CDR3 DNA reads TGTGCCAGCAGCACTACAGGGACCTACGAGCAGTACTTC. Protein product: CASSTTGTYEQYF.

This rearrangement joins TRBV28 to TRBJ1-2; no clear D. Germline V gene sequence: CDR1 MDHEN, CDR2 SYDVKM. Trimming took off 5 bases at V and 7 bases at J, with 11 bases between the two ends. The CDR3 spans 12 residues. The CDR3 DNA sequence: TGTGCCAGCAGTACCCCGGCGGGTGGCTACACCTTC. Its translation: CASSTPAGGYTF.

The chain is built from TRBV5-1 and TRBJ2-7; no firm D call. The germline V gene encodes CDR1 SGHRS and CDR2 YFSETQ. V lost 4 bases, J lost 5 bases, and 16 bases lay in between. There are 14 residues in the CDR3. Written as DNA, the CDR3 is TGCGCCAGCAGCCGCCAGGCGAGTACCAACGAGCAGTACTTC. Its protein product is CASSRQASTNEQYF.

V is TRBV4-1 and J is TRBJ2-7; D gene ambiguous. In germline, CDR1 is MGHRA, CDR2 YSYEKL. The CDR3 length is 13 residues. Trimming removed 4 bases from V and 3 bases from J, with 10 bases in between. The CDR3 nucleotides are TGCGCCAGCAGCCCCACAGAAGGCTACGAGCAGTACTTC. Translating gives CASSPTEGYEQYF.

The chain employs TRBV18 and TRBJ1-2; unclear D gene. The CDR3 length is 13 residues. The germline V and J ends were trimmed by 3 bases and 4 bases, with 9 bases remaining between them. Looked up from germline, CDR1 is KGHSH and CDR2 is LQKENI. This CDR3 is CASSPIESYGYTF. The CDR3 DNA sequence: TGTGCCAGCTCACCGATAGAATCCTATGGCTACACCTTC.

The gene calls are TRBV19 and TRBJ1-6; tentative D call: TRBD1 (5 bases). The V end was cut by 9 bases, the J end by 10 bases, with 19 bases between. This CDR3 spans 14 amino acids. Germline V gene lookup returns CDR1 LNHDA and CDR2 SQIVND (reference sequence). This chain's CDR3 is CASHPGGVQSPLHF. CDR3 DNA: TGTGCCAGCCACCCCGGGGGGGTTCAGTCACCCCTCCACTTT.

The chain recombines TRBV2 with TRBJ1-1, with 9 bases matching TRBD1. Germline V gene lookup returns CDR1 SNHLY and CDR2 FYNNEI. V gave up 6 bases and J gave up 4 bases; unmatched junction bases: 3. This CDR3 region has 13 residues. The CDR3 DNA reads TGTGCCAGCAGCGCGGACAGGGGCACTGAAGCTTTCTTT. This gives the protein CASSADRGTEAFF.

The chain employs TRBV12-3 or TRBV12-4 and TRBJ2-1; unclear D gene. V shed 3 bases and J shed 10 bases, with 13 bases lying between them. The CDR3 length is 13 residues. CDR3 residues: CASSLGTRLEQFF. The CDR3 DNA is TGTGCCAGCAGTTTGGGTACGCGGTTGGAGCAGTTCTTC.

The chain combines TRBV5-6 with TRBJ1-6, with D unresolved. CDR1 is SGHDT and CDR2 is YYEEEE in the germline V gene. This CDR3 comprises 14 residues. V lost 4 bases, J lost 7 bases, and 12 bases lay in between. The DNA of the CDR3 is TGTGCCAGCAGCCGGACGGGGTTAAATTCACCCCTCCACTTT. It translates to CASSRTGLNSPLHF.